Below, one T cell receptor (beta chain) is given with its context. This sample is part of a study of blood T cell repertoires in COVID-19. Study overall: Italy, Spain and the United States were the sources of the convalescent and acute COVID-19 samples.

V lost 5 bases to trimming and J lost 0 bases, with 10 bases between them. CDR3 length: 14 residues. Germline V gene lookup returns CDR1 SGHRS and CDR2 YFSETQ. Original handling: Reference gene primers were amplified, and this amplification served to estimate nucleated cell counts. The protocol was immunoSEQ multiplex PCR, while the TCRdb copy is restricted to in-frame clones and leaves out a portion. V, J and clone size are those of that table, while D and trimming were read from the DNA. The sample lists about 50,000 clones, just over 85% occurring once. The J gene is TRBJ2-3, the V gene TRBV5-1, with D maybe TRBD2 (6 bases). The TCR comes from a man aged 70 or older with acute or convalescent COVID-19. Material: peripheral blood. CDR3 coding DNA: TGCGCCAGCAGGTTAGCGGTGAGCACAGATACGCAGTATTTT. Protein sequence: CASRLAVSTDTQYF.